The source of this T cell receptor (beta chain) is a study of blood T cell repertoires in COVID-19. On the study more broadly: The samples span acute and convalescent COVID-19 from the United States, Italy and Spain. PBMCs, B-cell-depleted T cells, or T cells were the source of the cDNA or gDNA that made up the material.

Germline trimming cut 1 base from V and 2 bases from J; bases unmatched to any gene: 3. The CDR3 loop spans 15 amino acids. CDR1 is MGHRA and CDR2 is YSYEKL in the germline V gene. In the original analysis: Cell counts per sample came from amplifying reference gene primers. Using immunoSEQ multiplex PCR, the repertoire was profiled, and TCRdb retains in-frame clones only, with some absent. The V and J calls and the clone size are those of that table, but D and trimming were determined from the DNA. Among around 260,000 clones listed, around nine tenths were seen once. This TCR was recovered from a man in his forties or fifties who had recovered from COVID-19. The V and J genes are TRBV4-1 and TRBJ2-7, with 9 positions matching TRBD2. Sequenced sample: peripheral blood. The CDR3 DNA is TGCGCCAGCAGCCAAGGGACTAGCGCGACCTACGAGCAGTACTTC. Protein sequence: CASSQGTSATYEQYF.